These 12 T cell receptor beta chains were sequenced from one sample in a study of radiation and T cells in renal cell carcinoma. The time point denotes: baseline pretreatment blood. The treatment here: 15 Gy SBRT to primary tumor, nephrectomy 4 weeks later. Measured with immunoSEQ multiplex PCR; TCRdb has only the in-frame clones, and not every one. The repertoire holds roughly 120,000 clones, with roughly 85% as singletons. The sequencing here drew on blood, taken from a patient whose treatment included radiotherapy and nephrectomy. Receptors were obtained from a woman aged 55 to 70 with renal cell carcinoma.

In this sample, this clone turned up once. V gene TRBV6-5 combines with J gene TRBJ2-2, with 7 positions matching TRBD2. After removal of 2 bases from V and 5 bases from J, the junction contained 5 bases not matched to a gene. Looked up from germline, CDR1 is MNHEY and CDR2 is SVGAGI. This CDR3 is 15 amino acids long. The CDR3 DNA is TGTGCCAGCAGTTACGGTGGAGCGGGGACCGGGGAGCTGTTTTTT. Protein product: CASSYGGAGTGELFF.

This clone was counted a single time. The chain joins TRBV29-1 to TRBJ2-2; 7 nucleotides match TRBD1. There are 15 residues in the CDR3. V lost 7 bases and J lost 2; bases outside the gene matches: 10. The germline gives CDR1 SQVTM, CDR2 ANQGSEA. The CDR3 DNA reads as TGCAGCGGATCGTCGGGACAGCCTAACACCGGGGAGCTGTTTTTT. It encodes CSGSSGQPNTGELFF.

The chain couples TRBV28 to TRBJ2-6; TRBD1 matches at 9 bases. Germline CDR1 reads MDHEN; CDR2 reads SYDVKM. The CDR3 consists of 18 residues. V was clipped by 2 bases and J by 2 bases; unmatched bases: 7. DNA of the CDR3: TGTGCCAGCAGTTTAACAGGGGGCATGGGGGCTGGGGCCAACGTCCTGACTTTC. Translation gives CASSLTGGMGAGANVLTF.

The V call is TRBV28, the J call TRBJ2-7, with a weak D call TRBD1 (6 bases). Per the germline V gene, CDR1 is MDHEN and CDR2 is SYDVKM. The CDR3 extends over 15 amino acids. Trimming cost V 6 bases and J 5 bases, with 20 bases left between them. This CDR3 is CASSPPGTRVDEQYF. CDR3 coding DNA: TGTGCCAGCAGCCCCCCCGGGACAAGGGTAGACGAGCAGTACTTC.

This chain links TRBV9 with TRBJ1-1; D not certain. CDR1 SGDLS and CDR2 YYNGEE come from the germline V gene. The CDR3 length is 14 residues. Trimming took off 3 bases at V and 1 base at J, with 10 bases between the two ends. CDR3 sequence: CASSGVRENTEAFF. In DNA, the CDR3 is TGTGCCAGCAGCGGTGTCAGAGAGAACACTGAAGCTTTCTTT.

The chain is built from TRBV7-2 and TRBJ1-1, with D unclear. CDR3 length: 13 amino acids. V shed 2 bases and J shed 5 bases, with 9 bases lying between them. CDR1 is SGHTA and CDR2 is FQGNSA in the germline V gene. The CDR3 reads CASSLLKGTEAFF. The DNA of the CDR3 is TGTGCCAGCAGCTTATTAAAAGGGACTGAAGCTTTCTTT. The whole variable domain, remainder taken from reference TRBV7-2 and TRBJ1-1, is GAGVSQSPSNKVTEKGKDVELRCDPISGHTALYWYRQSLGQGLEFLIYFQGNSAPDKSGLPSDRFSAERTGGSVSTLTIQRTQQEDSAVYLCASSLLKGTEAFFGQGTRLTVV.

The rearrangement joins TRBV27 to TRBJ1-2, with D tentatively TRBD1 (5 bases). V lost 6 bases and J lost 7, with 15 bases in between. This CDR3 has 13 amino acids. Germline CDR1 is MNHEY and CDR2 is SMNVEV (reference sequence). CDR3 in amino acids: CASSPRGLGGYTF. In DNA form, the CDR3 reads TGTGCCAGCAGCCCACGGGGCTTAGGTGGCTACACCTTC.

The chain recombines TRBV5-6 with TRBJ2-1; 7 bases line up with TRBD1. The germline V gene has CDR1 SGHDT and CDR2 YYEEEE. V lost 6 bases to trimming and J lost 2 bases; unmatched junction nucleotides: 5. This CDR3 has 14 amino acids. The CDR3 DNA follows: TGTGCCAGCACCTGGACAGGCACCTACAATGAGCAGTTCTTC. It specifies CASTWTGTYNEQFF.

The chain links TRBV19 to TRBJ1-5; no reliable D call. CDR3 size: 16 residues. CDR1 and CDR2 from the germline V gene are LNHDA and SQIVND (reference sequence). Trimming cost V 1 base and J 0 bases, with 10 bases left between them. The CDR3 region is CASSIGGWASNQPQHF. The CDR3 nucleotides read TGTGCCAGTAGTATAGGTGGTTGGGCTAGCAATCAGCCCCAGCATTTT.

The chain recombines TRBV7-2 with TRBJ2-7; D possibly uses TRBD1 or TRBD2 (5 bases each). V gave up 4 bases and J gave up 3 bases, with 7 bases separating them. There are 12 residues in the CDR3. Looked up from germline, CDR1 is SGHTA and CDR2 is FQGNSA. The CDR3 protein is CASSWGNYEQYF. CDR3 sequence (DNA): TGTGCCAGCAGCTGGGGGAACTACGAGCAGTACTTC.

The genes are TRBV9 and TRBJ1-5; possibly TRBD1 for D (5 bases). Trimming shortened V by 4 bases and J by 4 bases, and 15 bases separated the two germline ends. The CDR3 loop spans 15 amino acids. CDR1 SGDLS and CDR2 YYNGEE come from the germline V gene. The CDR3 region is CASSSRDALNQPQHF. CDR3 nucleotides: TGTGCCAGCAGCTCACGGGACGCCTTAAATCAGCCCCAGCATTTT. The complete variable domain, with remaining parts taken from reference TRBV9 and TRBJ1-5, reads DSGVTQTPKHLITATGQRVTLRCSPRSGDLSVYWYQQSLDQGLQFLIQYYNGEERAKGNILERFSAQQFPDLHSELNLSSLELGDSALYFCASSSRDALNQPQHFGDGTRLSIL.

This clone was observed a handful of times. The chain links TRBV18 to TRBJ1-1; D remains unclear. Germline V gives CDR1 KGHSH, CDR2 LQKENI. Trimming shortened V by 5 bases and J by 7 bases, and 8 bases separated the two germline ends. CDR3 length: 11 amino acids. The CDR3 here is CASSSRGEAFF. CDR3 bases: TGTGCCAGCTCATCCCGGGGTGAAGCTTTCTTT.